Presented here are 15 T cell receptor beta chains from one specimen sequenced in a study of blood T cell repertoires in COVID-19. Repertoires were generated with immunoSEQ multiplex PCR, while TCRdb's copy carries only in-frame clones and drops some. The sample includes about 62,000 clones, around 86% of them seen just once. Input material: peripheral blood. The origin of the receptors is a woman older than 75 with acute or convalescent COVID-19.

The V call is TRBV5-1, the J call TRBJ2-1; D remains unclear. The V end was cut by 0 bases, the J end by 12 bases, with 16 bases between. The germline gives CDR1 SGHRS, CDR2 YFSETQ. This CDR3 comprises 14 residues. The CDR3 DNA is TGCGCCAGCAGCTTGGACGAGGTACAACGTGTGCAGTTCTTC. Protein: CASSLDEVQRVQFF.

The chain employs TRBV6-6 and TRBJ2-7; 8 bases are shared with TRBD2. The CDR3 runs to 13 residues. CDR1 MNHNY and CDR2 SVGAGI come from the germline V gene (reference sequence). Trimming removed 7 bases from V and 5 bases from J; junction bases left unmatched: 7. The CDR3 DNA sequence: TGTGCCAGCAACCGGGGGGGGCACGACGAGCAGTACTTC. The encoded protein is CASNRGGHDEQYF.

The chain has TRBV29-1 and TRBJ1-4, with 7 positions matching TRBD1. Trimming cost V 4 bases and J 3 bases; bases outside gene matches: 5. The CDR3 has 14 residues. CDR1 and CDR2 (germline): SQVTM, ANQGSEA. The CDR3 sequence is CSVGPGGSNEKLFF. Here the CDR3 DNA reads TGCAGCGTTGGTCCAGGGGGATCTAATGAAAAACTGTTTTTT.

V and J are TRBV7-6 and TRBJ2-2, with D perhaps TRBD2 (7 bases). Germline CDR1 SGHVS, CDR2 FNYEAQ. Trimming cost V 6 bases and J 2 bases, with 22 bases left between them. The CDR3 runs 18 residues. CDR3 protein: CASRPGAGERENTGELFF. The DNA of the CDR3 is TGTGCCAGCAGACCCGGGGCAGGGGAGCGGGAAAACACCGGGGAGCTGTTTTTT.

The chain combines TRBV5-1 with TRBJ1-2, with 10 bases aligning to TRBD1. Germline values: CDR1 SGHRS, CDR2 YFSETQ. The CDR3 totals 15 residues. V dropped 0 bases and J dropped 8; count of bases not matched to a gene: 7. Here the CDR3 reads CASSLGGQGTAGYTF. Here the CDR3 DNA reads TGCGCCAGCAGCTTGGGGGGACAGGGGACGGCGGGCTACACCTTC.

The V and J genes are TRBV7-7 and TRBJ2-3; unclear D gene. V was cut by 3 bases and J by 3 bases, with 19 bases left in between. This CDR3 spans 17 amino acids. Germline loops: CDR1 SSHAT, CDR2 FNYEAQ (reference sequence). Here the CDR3 reads CASSFDGFASPTDTQYF. For the CDR3, the DNA is TGTGCCAGCAGCTTTGACGGGTTCGCAAGCCCAACAGATACGCAGTATTTT.

The chain employs TRBV6-5 and TRBJ1-1; 8 nucleotides match TRBD1. Trimming cost V 2 bases and J 5 bases; bases outside gene matches: 4. The length of the CDR3 is 14 residues. Germline lookup yields CDR1 MNHEY and CDR2 SVGAGI. CDR3 amino acids: CASSYQDRVTEAFF. The CDR3 DNA reads TGTGCCAGCAGTTACCAGGACAGGGTTACTGAAGCTTTCTTT.

V and J are TRBV7-8 and TRBJ1-5, with D perhaps matching TRBD1 (6 bases). Trimming stripped 1 base from V and 0 bases from J, with 10 bases between. From germline, CDR1 is SGHVS and CDR2 FQNEAQ. The CDR3 has 16 residues. The CDR3 coding sequence is TGTGCCAGCAGCTTAGGACAGGTACATAGCAATCAGCCCCAGCATTTT. Translation: CASSLGQVHSNQPQHF.

This clone was detected only a few times. This chain uses TRBV6-4 with TRBJ2-1; TRBD1 matches at 10 bases. The junction had 7 bases not matched to a gene; V was cut back by 6 bases and J by 5 bases. Germline V gene data show CDR1 as MRHNA and CDR2 as SNTAGT. The CDR3 contains 15 residues. In DNA form, the CDR3 reads TGTGCCAGCAGAGATACGGACAGGGGGAACAATGAGCAGTTCTTC. Protein: CASRDTDRGNNEQFF.

The chain recombines TRBV4-1 with TRBJ2-6, with D possibly TRBD1 on 5 matching bases. The CDR3 runs 18 residues. CDR1 is MGHRA, CDR2 YSYEKL, per germline. With 4 bases removed from V and 0 bases from J, the gap between germline ends came to 16 bases. The chain's CDR3 is CASSPWGKRGSGANVLTF. The CDR3 coding sequence is TGCGCCAGCAGCCCCTGGGGAAAAAGGGGCTCTGGGGCCAACGTCCTGACTTTC.

V and J are TRBV13 and TRBJ1-2; 7 nucleotides line up with TRBD1. Germline CDR1 reads PRHDT; CDR2 reads FYEKMQ (reference sequence). The CDR3 covers 17 residues. With V trimmed by 5 bases and J by 4 bases, 16 bases remained unmatched. The CDR3 region has the DNA TGTGCCAGCAGCCGGAGACAGGGACCCTCTTATTTCTATGGCTACACCTTC. Translating gives CASSRRQGPSYFYGYTF. Drawing the rest from reference TRBV13 and TRBJ1-2, the complete variable domain is AAGVIQSPRHLIKEKRETATLKCYPIPRHDTVYWYQQGPGQDPQFLISFYEKMQSDKGSIPDRFSAQQFSDYHSELNMSSLELGDSALYFCASSRRQGPSYFYGYTFGSGTRLTVV.

The rearrangement links TRBV23-1 to TRBJ2-7; the D gene is possibly TRBD2 (5 bases). TRBV23-1 falls under the ORF class, with uncertain function. The CDR3 is 15 amino acids. V shed 0 bases and J shed 4 bases, with 13 bases lying between them. CDR3 DNA: TGCGCCAGCAGTCAATCGTACCCCCCGGGGTACGAGCAGTACTTC. Residues: CASSQSYPPGYEQYF.

This chain joins TRBV27 and TRBJ2-2, with TRBD1 matching over 7 bases. The ends lost 0 bases at V and 1 base at J; junction bases unmatched: 8. There are 18 residues in the CDR3. Germline V gene data show CDR1 as MNHEY and CDR2 as SMNVEV (reference sequence). The DNA of the CDR3 is TGTGCCAGCAGTTTATCGATTATGCGGACAGGGAACACCGGGGAGCTGTTTTTT. Encoded protein: CASSLSIMRTGNTGELFF.

The CDR3 nucleotides are TGCGCCAGCAGCTCAAGTGGGGCCAACGGGGAGCTGTTTTTT. Amino acid sequence: CASSSSGANGELFF. J is TRBJ2-2 and V is TRBV5-1; D might be TRBD1 (5 bases). The CDR3 sequence is 14 residues long. V was shortened by 3 bases and J by 7 bases, with 13 bases between the two germline ends. Germline V gives CDR1 SGHRS, CDR2 YFSETQ. Full variable domain (remainder filled in from reference TRBV5-1 and TRBJ2-2): KAGVTQTPRYLIKTRGQQVTLSCSPISGHRSVSWYQQTPGQGLQFLFEYFSETQRNKGNFPGRFSGRQFSNSRSEMNVSTLELGDSALYLCASSSSGANGELFFGEGSRLTVL.

J is TRBJ2-3 and V is TRBV9; no clear D. The V gene lost 3 bases and the J gene lost 0 bases, with 14 bases spanning the gap. The length of the CDR3 is 16 residues. CDR1 and CDR2 (germline): SGDLS, YYNGEE. In DNA, the CDR3 is TGTGCCAGCAGCGCTCTCAGACTTACTAGCACAGATACGCAGTATTTT. Translated, it gives CASSALRLTSTDTQYF.